What follows are 18 T cell receptor delta chains derived from one specimen sequenced in a study of delta chain sequences of gamma delta T cells. TCRdb re-called the 5' RACE reads through CATT. The sample has fewer than 950 delta-chain clones, about 17% seen once. Material for sequencing was either unsorted cells or a sorted T cell fraction (not recorded which). The receptor set was obtained from a human donor in good health.

This clone was recorded a few times. Written as DNA, the CDR3 is TGCGCTGGTATATGTTCTTGGGGGGATAAACTCATCTTT. Translation: CAGICSWGDKLIF. Here the J gene is TRDJ1 and the V gene is not called; TRDD3 is the table's D call, not checked against the DNA. The CDR3 runs to 13 residues.

Judged by abundance, this clone is large (0.1 to 1%). The rearrangement uses TRDV2 and TRDJ1; TRDD3 matches 12 bases. The germline CDR1 and CDR2 sequences are GEAIGNYY and EKD. Germline trimming cut 3 bases from V and 8 bases from J; bases unmatched to any gene: 24. The CDR3 has 20 residues. The CDR3 is CACDPLLGTSSTGGYTKLIF. CDR3 DNA: TGTGCCTGTGACCCGCTCCTGGGGACCTCCTCTACTGGGGGATACACCAAACTCATCTTT.

The V gene was left uncalled, and the J gene is TRDJ1; the table names TRDD3, a call not compared with the DNA. This CDR3 has 30 residues. CDR3 nucleotide sequence: TGTGCTTCCGATCTCACTCTATCCGACAAGCAGTGGTATCAACGCAGAGTCCCCTCACCTCGACTCTTGGGGGACGATAAACTCATCTTT. Translation: CASDLTLSDKQWYQRRVPSPRLLGDDKLIF.

No V gene call was produced; the J gene was TRDJ2; the listed D gene, TRDD3, was not tested against the DNA. This CDR3 has 30 residues. CDR3 region: CSGINAECCMVVSWGRNDACGSALTAQLFF. CDR3 nucleotide sequence: TGCAGTGGTATCAACGCAGAGTGTTGTATGGTCGTGTCTTGGGGGCGTAATGATGCCTGTGGTAGTGCTTTGACAGCACAACTCTTCTTT.

A remark on this clone: TCRdb lists the protein of a much larger clone for this DNA, which differs at residue 14, so this is likely a read error; the protein given here is translated from the DNA itself. This sequence joins TRDV2 and TRDJ3; D possibly corresponds to TRDD3 (5 bases). The CDR3 loop spans 18 amino acids. Germline-derived CDR1 and CDR2 are GEAIGNYY and EKD. The CDR3 reads CACDPTGASSWDTQQMFF. The CDR3 DNA follows: TGTGCCTGTGACCCAACTGGCGCTAGCTCCTGGGACACCCAACAGATGTTTTTC.

By sample fraction, this clone is medium-sized. V and J are TRDV2 and TRDJ1, with TRDD3 matching over 13 bases. The germline V gene has CDR1 GEAIGNYY and CDR2 EKD. V trimming: 3 bases; J trimming: 3 bases; junction bases outside the gene matches: 21. This CDR3 has 21 amino acids. The CDR3 DNA sequence: TGTGCCTGTGACCACCTTCCGGCGATCCGCACTGGGGGATACGTTCCCGATAAACTCATCTTT. Protein sequence: CACDHLPAIRTGGYVPDKLIF.

This clone came up once. This chain connects TRDV2 to TRDJ3, with TRDD3 identical over 10 bases. TCRdb offers no J gene call, so here the DNA was matched to germline to obtain one. J was trimmed by 5 bases and V by 0 bases; bases with no gene match: 6. The CDR3 has 18 amino acids. Germline CDR1 and CDR2: GEAIGNYY and EKD. In DNA, the CDR3 is TGTGCCTGTGACACCGTGGGGGGATACGCCCGGGACACCCGACAGATGTTTTTC. Amino acid sequence: CACDTVGGYARDTRQMFF.

By frequency in the sample, this clone is medium-sized. CDR3 loop: CACDMIGQGGGWSDKLIF. Written as DNA, the CDR3 is TGTGCCTGTGACATGATCGGACAGGGTGGAGGATGGTCCGATAAACTCATCTTT. V usage is TRDV2 and J usage is TRDJ1; D not certain. This CDR3 is built from 18 residues. Looked up from germline, CDR1 is GEAIGNYY and CDR2 is EKD. The V gene lost 2 bases and the J gene lost 3 bases, with 24 bases spanning the gap.

Concerning this clone: Being one base from a much bigger clone, this may be a read error. The genes are TRDV2 and TRDJ1; D is undetermined. CDR1 is GEAIGNYY and CDR2 is EKD in the germline V gene. The CDR3 consists of 15 residues. CDR3 residues: CACDTVGEDTDELIF. The CDR3 nucleotides are TGTGCCTGTGACACCGTGGGAGAGGACACCGATGAACTCATCTTT.

This clone is labeled as medium-sized (0.01 to 0.1%). Within the sample, other DNA sequences also encode this same CDR3. This chain links TRDV1 with TRDJ1; the match to TRDD3 covers 13 bases. This CDR3 is built from 27 residues. The V and J ends lost 5 bases and 2 bases, in that order; junction bases with no gene match: 38. Germline V gene data show CDR1 as TSWWSYY and CDR2 as QGS. The CDR3 spells CALGNSSFLRPPIYQYWGIRTTDKLIF. CDR3 bases: TGTGCTCTTGGGAACTCATCCTTCCTACGACCTCCAATTTATCAGTACTGGGGGATACGGACTACCGATAAACTCATCTTT.

About this clone: Being one base from a much bigger clone, this may be a read error. The V gene is TRDV2, the J gene TRDJ1; 12 bases line up with TRDD3. J was trimmed by 4 bases and V by 0 bases; bases with no gene match: 11. Germline CDR1 GEAIGNYY, CDR2 EKD. This CDR3 has 18 amino acids. CDR3 amino acids: CACDTLGDTLLKDDKLIF. CDR3 coding DNA: TGTGCCTGTGACACCCTGGGGGATACGCTATTGAAGGACGATAAACTCATCTTT.

Concerning this clone itself: TCRdb shows a much larger clone's protein in place of this DNA's translation, and the two differ at residue 8, likely through a read error; the protein shown is translated from the DNA. This sequence joins TRDV2 and TRDJ1; TRDD3 agrees at 11 bases. The CDR3 runs 20 residues. The V and J ends lost 0 bases and 3 bases, in that order; junction bases with no gene match: 17. Germline loops: CDR1 GEAIGNYY, CDR2 EKD. CDR3 nucleotide sequence: TGTGCCTGTGACACCTTGGTAGTGGGGGATACGCTGAAGGGGGCCGATAAACTCATCTTT. Protein: CACDTLVVGDTLKGADKLIF.

In its sample, this clone ranks as medium-sized. DNA of the CDR3: TGTGCCTGTGACACCATGTCGACTGGGGGATATGAAGGGACCGATAAACTCATCTTT. It yields the protein CACDTMSTGGYEGTDKLIF. The V call is TRDV2, the J call TRDJ1; 11 bases map to TRDD3. Germline V gene lookup returns CDR1 GEAIGNYY and CDR2 EKD. J was trimmed by 2 bases and V by 0 bases; bases with no gene match: 13. The CDR3 has 19 amino acids.

This clone was seen more than once but under ten times. One junction end disagrees with the germline gene, perhaps due to a read error. CDR3 DNA: TGCTCTGGGGAGAACCCTTCCCTACCACTGACCGATAAACTCATCTTT. It translates to CSGENPSLPLTDKLIF. This chain links TRDV1 with TRDJ1; D might be TRDD2 or TRDD3, each matching 6 bases. Germline loops: CDR1 TSWWSYY, CDR2 QGS. This CDR3 is built from 16 residues.

Sample share makes this clone medium-sized. The chain employs TRDV2 and TRDJ1; TRDD3 matches at 13 bases. Germline V CDR1 and CDR2: GEAIGNYY, EKD. V dropped 3 bases and J dropped 3; count of bases not matched to a gene: 18. This CDR3 spans 20 amino acids. CDR3 sequence (DNA): TGTGCCTGTGACGCCCTGACTGGGGGATACGCCCCCTCGGGCCCCGATAAACTCATCTTT. As protein: CACDALTGGYAPSGPDKLIF.

This clone qualifies as medium-sized. The chain employs TRDV2 and TRDJ1, with TRDD3 identical over 13 bases. Germline lookup yields CDR1 GEAIGNYY and CDR2 EKD. The CDR3 spans 18 residues. With 0 bases clipped from V and 3 bases from J, the junction kept 9 bases outside the gene matches. The CDR3, as DNA: TGTGCCTGTGACACCGTGGAACTGGGGGATACGGTCCCCGATAAACTCATCTTT. It specifies CACDTVELGDTVPDKLIF.

Note on this clone: This sequence is one base from a far larger clone and is likely a read error. In the same sample, other DNA sequences code for this CDR3. The genes are TRDV2 and TRDJ1, with 9 bases matching TRDD3. CDR1 and CDR2 (germline): GEAIGNYY, EKD. V gave up 0 bases and J gave up 2 bases; unmatched junction bases: 9. The CDR3 is made up of 17 amino acids. Written as DNA, the CDR3 is TGTGCCTGTGACACCGTAGCCTGGGGGATCGAGACCGATAAACTCATCTTT. Amino acid sequence: CACDTVAWGIETDKLIF.

Points on this clone: It differs at one base from a far larger clone, so likely a read error. The chain links TRDV1 to TRDJ1; perhaps TRDD2 as D (6 bases). Because TCRdb records no J gene, it was assigned here through a match of the DNA to germline. This CDR3 spans 21 amino acids. Germline CDR1 is TSWWSYY and CDR2 is QGS. The CDR3 region is CALGELVGPPTCTYHTDKLIF. Here the CDR3 DNA reads TGTGCTCTTGGCGAACTTGTAGGGCCTCCTACGTGTACCTATCACACCGATAAACTCATCTTT.